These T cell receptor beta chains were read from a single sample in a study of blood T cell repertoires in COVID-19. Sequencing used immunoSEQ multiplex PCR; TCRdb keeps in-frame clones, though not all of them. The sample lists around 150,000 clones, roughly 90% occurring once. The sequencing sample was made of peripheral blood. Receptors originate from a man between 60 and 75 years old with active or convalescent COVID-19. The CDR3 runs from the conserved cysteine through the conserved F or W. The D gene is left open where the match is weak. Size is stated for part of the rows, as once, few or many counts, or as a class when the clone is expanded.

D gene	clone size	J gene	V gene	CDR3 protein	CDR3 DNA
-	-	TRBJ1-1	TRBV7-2	CASSSMTGYLGTEAFF	TGTGCCAGCAGCTCAATGACAGGTTACTTGGGCACTGAAGCTTTCTTT
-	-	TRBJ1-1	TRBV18	CASSPILDREAFF	TGTGCCAGCTCACCAATCCTAGATAGGGAAGCTTTCTTT
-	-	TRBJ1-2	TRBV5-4	CASSFGADYGYTF	TGTGCCAGCAGCTTTGGAGCTGACTATGGCTACACCTTC
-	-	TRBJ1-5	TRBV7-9	CASSSGNQPQHF	TGTGCCAGCAGCTCGGGGAATCAGCCCCAGCATTTT
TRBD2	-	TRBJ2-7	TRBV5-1	CASSLETLSTSGTYEQYF	TGCGCCAGCAGCTTGGAAACTCTTTCGACTAGCGGGACTTACGAGCAGTACTTC
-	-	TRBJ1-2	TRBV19	CASSQRGANNYGYTF	TGTGCCAGTAGTCAGCGGGGGGCTAATAACTATGGCTACACCTTC
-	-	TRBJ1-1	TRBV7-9	CASSASGQNTEAFF	TGTGCCAGCAGCGCAAGTGGACAGAACACTGAAGCTTTCTTT
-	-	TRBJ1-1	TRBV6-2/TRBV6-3	CASSHPGQGNTEAFF	TGTGCCAGCAGTCACCCAGGACAAGGGAACACTGAAGCTTTCTTT
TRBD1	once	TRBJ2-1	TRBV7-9	CASSLASGTVAYNEQFF	TGTGCCAGCAGCTTAGCCTCCGGGACAGTCGCCTACAATGAGCAGTTCTTC
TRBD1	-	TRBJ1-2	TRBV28	CASSMDGTANYGYTF	TGTGCCAGCAGTATGGACGGGACAGCTAACTATGGCTACACCTTC